This section outlines one T cell receptor (beta chain) sequence together with its context. V lost 3 bases, J lost 4 bases, and 3 bases lay in between. The CDR3 contains 12 residues. Germline lookup yields CDR1 KGHDR and CDR2 SFDVKD. In the source study's methods: Reference gene primer amplification in the assay estimated nucleated cell counts. Clones were read by immunoSEQ multiplex PCR, and TCRdb kept only the in-frame ones, dropping some. That table gives V, J and clone size, and the DNA gave D and trimming. The repertoire holds about 74,000 clones, with around 76% as singletons. This record comes from a study of blood T cell repertoires in COVID-19. Looking at the study overall: Acute and convalescent COVID-19 samples came from the United States, Italy and Spain. Sources were T cells, B-cell-depleted T cells, or PBMCs; the material itself was cDNA or gDNA.

V gene TRBV24-1 combines with J gene TRBJ1-5; D is ambiguous. What was sequenced was peripheral blood. The source of this sequence is an older man with active or convalescent COVID-19. CDR3 residues: CATSDPNQPQHF. CDR3 coding DNA: TGTGCCACCAGTGATCCTAATCAGCCCCAGCATTTT.